Listed below are T cell receptor beta chains from one sample, sequenced in a study of beta chain features in type 1 diabetes. Clones were read by immunoSEQ multiplex PCR, and TCRdb kept only the in-frame ones, dropping some. In the table there are some 250,000 clones, about 15% of which are singletons. The sequenced material came from naive CD4+ T cells from blood. The source of these receptors is a young man with type 1 diabetes. Each CDR3 is given with its conserved first and last residue. D genes are given only for firm matches.

TRBJ1-2 TRBV19 TRBD1 15 CASRGGQLLGGGYTF
TRBJ2-2 TRBV5-1 TRBD2 14 CASSRTSEDGELFF
TRBJ1-6 TRBV7-9 - 14 CASSLRGAHSPLHF
TRBJ2-1 TRBV5-4 - 13 CASSVQGGDEQFF
TRBJ1-2 TRBV10-3 - 13 CAISEAGPYGYTF
TRBJ2-5 TRBV7-9 TRBD1 14 CASSLGTGGETQYF
TRBJ2-5 TRBV5-4 - 15 CASSPSRRAQETQYF
TRBJ1-1 TRBV18 - 15 CASSPREGPNTEAFF
TRBJ1-2 TRBV5-1 TRBD1 15 CASRTSGTGGNGYTF
TRBJ2-1 TRBV5-1 TRBD1 14 CASSLDGDRDEQFF
TRBJ2-5 TRBV9 TRBD2 15 CASSVTTSGTETQYF
TRBJ2-1 TRBV6-5 - 14 CASTRDFGANEQFF
TRBJ2-7 TRBV29-1 TRBD2 14 CSVVGPSGSYEQYF
TRBJ2-7 TRBV21-1 - 16 CASSRLDRVEPYEQYF
TRBJ2-2 TRBV19 TRBD1 14 CASTPGQGTGELFF
TRBJ1-1 TRBV2 TRBD1 13 CAGTGGKHTEAFF
TRBJ2-3 TRBV7-2 - 15 CASSLAGQGTDTQYF
TRBJ2-1 TRBV11-2 TRBD2 15 CASSVGTSAYNEQFF
TRBJ1-2 TRBV2 - 14 CASSPQGENYGYTF
TRBJ1-1 TRBV7-9 - 15 CASSLAGAVNTEAFF
TRBJ2-7 TRBV7-9 TRBD1 14 CASSYPGQGTEQYF
TRBJ1-5 TRBV18 TRBD1 14 CASSGTANNQPQHF
TRBJ2-3 TRBV5-8 - 10 CASSLFAQYF
TRBJ1-2 TRBV5-1 - 13 CASRNDGLGGYTF
TRBJ1-2 TRBV6-1 - 14 CASSEGPLNYGYTF
TRBJ1-2 TRBV2 - 14 CASSDSRTNYGYTF
TRBJ2-1 TRBV25-1 TRBD2 14 CASSDLDGRVEQFF
TRBJ2-7 TRBV29-1 - 12 CSVRSGPYEQYF
TRBJ2-7 TRBV4-1 - 14 CASSPRNTAYEQYF
TRBJ2-5 TRBV5-8 TRBD1 17 CASSLDGSGQGLETQYF
TRBJ1-6 TRBV19 TRBD1 14 CASDRVGSNSPLHF
TRBJ1-2 TRBV5-6 - 13 CASSFKPQYGYTF
TRBJ1-1 TRBV5-4 - 13 CASSLSTNTEAFF
TRBJ1-5 TRBV2 TRBD1 16 CASRNRRDSSNQPQHF
TRBJ2-3 TRBV4-1 TRBD2 17 CASSQETSSGNKDTQYF
TRBJ1-2 TRBV6-5 - 13 CASGDSRRGGYTF
TRBJ1-1 TRBV29-1 TRBD1 15 CSAGTGDFMNTEAFF
TRBJ2-7 TRBV11-2 - 14 CASSLGANSYEQYF
TRBJ1-2 TRBV18 TRBD1 15 CASSPGDRGKYGYTF
TRBJ2-6 TRBV5-1 - 16 CASSLAGTTGANVLTF
TRBJ2-3 TRBV10-3 TRBD1 14 CAIRGQGRTDTQYF
TRBJ1-2 TRBV30 TRBD1 13 CAWQTSGGYGYTF
TRBJ2-5 TRBV6-1 - 14 CATTRWTTEETQYF
TRBJ1-5 TRBV6-5 TRBD1 13 CASSGQGRAPQHF
TRBJ2-5 TRBV5-6 - 13 CASSPPSQETQYF
TRBJ2-1 TRBV6-5 TRBD2 15 CASSPSASGGHEQFF
TRBJ2-1 TRBV9 TRBD2 14 CASSSGLAGVEQFF
TRBJ2-5 TRBV7-9 TRBD2 16 CASSPRLAGDGETQYF